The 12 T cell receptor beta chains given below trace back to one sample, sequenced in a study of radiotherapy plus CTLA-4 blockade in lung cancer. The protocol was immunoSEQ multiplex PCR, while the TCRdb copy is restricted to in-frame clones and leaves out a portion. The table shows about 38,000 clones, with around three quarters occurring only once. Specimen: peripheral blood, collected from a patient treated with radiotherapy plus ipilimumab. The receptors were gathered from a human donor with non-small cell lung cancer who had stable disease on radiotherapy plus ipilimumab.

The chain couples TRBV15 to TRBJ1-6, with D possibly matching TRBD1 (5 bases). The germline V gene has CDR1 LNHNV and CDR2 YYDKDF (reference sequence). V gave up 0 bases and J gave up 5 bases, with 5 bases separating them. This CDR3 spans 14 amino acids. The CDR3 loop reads CATSREGDNSPLHF. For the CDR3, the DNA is TGTGCCACCAGCAGAGAGGGGGATAATTCACCCCTCCACTTT.

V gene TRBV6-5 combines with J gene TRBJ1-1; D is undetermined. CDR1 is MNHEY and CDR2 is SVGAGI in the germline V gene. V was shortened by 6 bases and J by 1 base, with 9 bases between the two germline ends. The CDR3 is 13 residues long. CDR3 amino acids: CASRPGRNTEAFF. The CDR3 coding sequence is TGTGCCAGCAGACCCGGACGGAACACTGAAGCTTTCTTT.

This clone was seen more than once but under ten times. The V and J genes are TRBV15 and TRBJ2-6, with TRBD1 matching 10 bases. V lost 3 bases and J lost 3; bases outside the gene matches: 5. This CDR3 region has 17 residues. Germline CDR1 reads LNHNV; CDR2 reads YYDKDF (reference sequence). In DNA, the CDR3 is TGTGCCACCAGCAGCCTGACAGGGGGCGATGGGGCCAACGTCCTGACTTTC. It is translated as CATSSLTGGDGANVLTF.

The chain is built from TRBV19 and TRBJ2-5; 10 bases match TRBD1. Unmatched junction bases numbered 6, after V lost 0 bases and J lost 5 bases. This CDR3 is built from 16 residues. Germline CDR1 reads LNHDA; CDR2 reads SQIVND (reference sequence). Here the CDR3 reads CASSIDRGTGVETQYF. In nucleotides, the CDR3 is TGTGCCAGTAGTATAGATCGGGGGACAGGGGTCGAGACCCAGTACTTC.

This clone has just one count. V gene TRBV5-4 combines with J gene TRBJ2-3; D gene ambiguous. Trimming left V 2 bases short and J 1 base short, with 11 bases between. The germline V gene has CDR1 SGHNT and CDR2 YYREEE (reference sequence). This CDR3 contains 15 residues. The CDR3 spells CASSFDKIRTDTQYF. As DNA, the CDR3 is TGTGCCAGCAGCTTCGACAAAATCCGCACAGATACGCAGTATTTT.

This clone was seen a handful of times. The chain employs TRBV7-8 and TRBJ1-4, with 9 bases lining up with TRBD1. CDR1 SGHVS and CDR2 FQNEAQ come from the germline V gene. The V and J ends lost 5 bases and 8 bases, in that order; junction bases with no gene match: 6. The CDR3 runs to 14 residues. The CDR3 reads CASSLGQGREKLFF. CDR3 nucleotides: TGTGCCAGCAGCCTGGGACAGGGAAGGGAAAAACTGTTTTTT.

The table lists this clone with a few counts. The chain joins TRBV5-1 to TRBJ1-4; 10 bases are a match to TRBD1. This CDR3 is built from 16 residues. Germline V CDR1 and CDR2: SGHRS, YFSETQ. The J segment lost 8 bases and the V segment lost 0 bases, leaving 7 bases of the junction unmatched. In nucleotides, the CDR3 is TGCGCCAGCAGCTTGGGACTGGGACAGGGGAAAGAAAAACTGTTTTTT. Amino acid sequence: CASSLGLGQGKEKLFF.

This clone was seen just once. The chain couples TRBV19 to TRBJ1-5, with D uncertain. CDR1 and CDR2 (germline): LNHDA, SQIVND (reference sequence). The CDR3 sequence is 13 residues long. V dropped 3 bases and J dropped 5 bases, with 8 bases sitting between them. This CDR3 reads CASSMVFDQPQHF. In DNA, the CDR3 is TGTGCCAGTAGTATGGTTTTTGATCAGCCCCAGCATTTT.

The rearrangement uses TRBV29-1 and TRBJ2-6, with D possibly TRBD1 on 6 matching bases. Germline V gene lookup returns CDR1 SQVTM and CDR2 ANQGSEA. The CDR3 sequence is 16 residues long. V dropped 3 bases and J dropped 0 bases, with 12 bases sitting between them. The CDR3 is CSVEDSRSSGANVLTF. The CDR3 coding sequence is TGCAGCGTTGAGGACAGTCGGAGCTCTGGGGCCAACGTCCTGACTTTC.

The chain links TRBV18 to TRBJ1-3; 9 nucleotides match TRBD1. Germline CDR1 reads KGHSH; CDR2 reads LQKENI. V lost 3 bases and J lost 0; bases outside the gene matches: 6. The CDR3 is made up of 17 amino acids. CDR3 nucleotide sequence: TGTGCCAGCTCACCCGGGACAGGGATCAACTCTGGAAACACCATATATTTT. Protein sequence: CASSPGTGINSGNTIYF.

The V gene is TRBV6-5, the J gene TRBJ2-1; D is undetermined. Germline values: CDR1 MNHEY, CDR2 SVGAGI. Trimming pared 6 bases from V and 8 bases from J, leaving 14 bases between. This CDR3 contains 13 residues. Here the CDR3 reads CASRSERWDEQFF. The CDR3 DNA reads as TGTGCCAGCAGATCCGAGAGGTGGGATGAGCAGTTCTTC.

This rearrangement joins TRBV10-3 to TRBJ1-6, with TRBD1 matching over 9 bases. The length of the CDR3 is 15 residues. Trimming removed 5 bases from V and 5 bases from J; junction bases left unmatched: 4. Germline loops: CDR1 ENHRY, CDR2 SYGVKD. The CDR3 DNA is TGTGCCATCAGTCCGGGACAGGGAAATAATTCACCCCTCCACTTT. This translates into CAISPGQGNNSPLHF.